These T cell receptor beta chains were read from a single sample in a study of blood T cell repertoires in COVID-19. TCRdb keeps only in-frame clones here, not all; method: immunoSEQ multiplex PCR. The profile shows some 500,000 clones, 70% to 90% of them singletons. The sequencing sample was made of PBMCs or T cells enriched from blood (not recorded which). The receptors here all came from a woman in her thirties or forties who had recovered from COVID-19. CDR3s include the opening cysteine and the closing phenylalanine or tryptophan. Fields, in order: D gene, V gene, clone size, J gene, CDR3 DNA, CDR3 protein. A D gene is named only where the DNA matches it firmly. Only some rows state a clone size, as once, few, many or a class for expanded clones.

.,TRBV5-1,.,TRBJ2-2,TGCGCCAGCAGGGGAGATCAACTGAACACCGGGGAGCTGTTTTTT,CASRGDQLNTGELFF
TRBD2,TRBV18,.,TRBJ2-7,TGTGCCAGCTCTCCCCTTAGCGGGAGTCCCTCTTCCGGGTTCTACGAGCAGTACTTC,CASSPLSGSPSSGFYEQYF
.,TRBV5-4,once,TRBJ1-1,TGTGCCAGCAGCTCGGCAGAGGTCCTCACTGAAGCTTTCTTT,CASSSAEVLTEAFF
.,TRBV10-3,.,TRBJ1-1,TGTGCCATCAGGCAGGAGAACACTGAAGCTTTCTTT,CAIRQENTEAFF
.,TRBV19,.,TRBJ2-1,TGTGCCAGTAGTAACAGAACAGGGACCAGCTACAATGAGCAGTTCTTC,CASSNRTGTSYNEQFF
.,TRBV20-1,.,TRBJ2-5,TGCAGTGCGACTCAAAGAGAGACCCAGTACTTC,CSATQRETQYF
TRBD1,TRBV4-1,.,TRBJ2-7,TGCGCCAGCAGCCTTATCGGACAGGGTAGTGGCAACGAGCAGTACTTC,CASSLIGQGSGNEQYF
.,TRBV3-1/TRBV3-2,once,TRBJ2-5,TGTGCCAGCAGCCAATTCCACCGGGCGGGTAAAGAGACCCAGTACTTC,CASSQFHRAGKETQYF
.,TRBV7-2,.,TRBJ2-7,TGTGCCAGCAGCTCCCCCAGCTCCTACGAGCAGTACTTC,CASSSPSSYEQYF
.,TRBV7-2,.,TRBJ2-1,TGTGCCAGCAGCTTGACCCGGGATGAGCAGTTCTTC,CASSLTRDEQFF
.,TRBV27,.,TRBJ1-2,TGTGCCAGCAGTTTTCGGGAATCAGACTATGGCTACACCTTC,CASSFRESDYGYTF
TRBD1,TRBV28,once,TRBJ2-1,TGTGCCAGCAGTTTAATAGAGGGGGCAGGGATCAATGAGCAGTTCTTC,CASSLIEGAGINEQFF
TRBD1,TRBV19,.,TRBJ2-3,TGTGCCAGTAGACGTCGGACAGGCCCAAGCACAGATACGCAGTATTTT,CASRRRTGPSTDTQYF
TRBD2,TRBV4-3,.,TRBJ2-1,TGCGCCAGCAGCCAAGATCGGACTAGCGCCTCCTACAATGAGCAGTTCTTC,CASSQDRTSASYNEQFF